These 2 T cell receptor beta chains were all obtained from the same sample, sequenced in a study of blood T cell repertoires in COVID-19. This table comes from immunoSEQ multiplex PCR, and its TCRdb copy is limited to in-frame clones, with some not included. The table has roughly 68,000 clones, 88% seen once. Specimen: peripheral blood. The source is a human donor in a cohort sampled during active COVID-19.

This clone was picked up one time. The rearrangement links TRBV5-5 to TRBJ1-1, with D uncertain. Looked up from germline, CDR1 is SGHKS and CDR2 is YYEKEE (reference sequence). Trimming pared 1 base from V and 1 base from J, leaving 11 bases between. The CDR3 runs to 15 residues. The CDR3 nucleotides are TGTGCCAGCAGCTTGATCTGGGCAGAGAACACTGAAGCTTTCTTT. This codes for CASSLIWAENTEAFF. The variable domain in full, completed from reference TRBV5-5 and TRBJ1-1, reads DAGVTQSPTHLIKTRGQQVTLRCSPISGHKSVSWYQQVLGQGPQFIFQYYEKEERGRGNFPDRFSARQFPNYSSELNVNALLLGDSALYLCASSLIWAENTEAFFGQGTRLTVV.

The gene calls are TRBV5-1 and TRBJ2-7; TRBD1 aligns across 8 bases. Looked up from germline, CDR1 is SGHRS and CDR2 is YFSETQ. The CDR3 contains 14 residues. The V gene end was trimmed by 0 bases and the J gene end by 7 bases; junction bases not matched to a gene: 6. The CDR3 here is CASSLGGQVREQYF. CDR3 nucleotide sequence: TGCGCCAGCAGCTTGGGGGGACAGGTCCGAGAGCAGTACTTC. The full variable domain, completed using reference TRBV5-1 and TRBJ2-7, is KAGVTQTPRYLIKTRGQQVTLSCSPISGHRSVSWYQQTPGQGLQFLFEYFSETQRNKGNFPGRFSGRQFSNSRSEMNVSTLELGDSALYLCASSLGGQVREQYFGPGTRLTVT.